Reported below is one T cell receptor (beta chain). Its cognate antigen has yet to be identified. No base qualities exist here, and no much larger clone lies one base off it. Counted from cysteine to phenylalanine, this CDR3 has 19 amino acids. Only the CDR3 part of the read is kept: 57 bases, read in frame from the first base. The CDR1 and CDR2 encoded by the germline V gene (reference sequence) are SEHNR and FQNEAQ. V is reduced by 5 bases and J by 4 bases, leaving a spacing of 29 bases between them. These data come from a study of regulatory T cells in long-lasting Graves disease (dated by TCRdb to the early 2020s). As for the study more broadly: Persistent Graves' disease was defined as persistently positive TSH receptor autoantibodies together with antithyroid drug treatment for over 5 years. Patients with persistent Graves' disease were compared with patients with newly diagnosed Graves' disease using TCR sequencing and RNA sequencing of peripheral blood. The study was registered as a clinical trial and conducted in China. A total of about 35 samples underwent TCR sequencing, from about 13 patients with persistent Graves' disease and roughly 20 patients with newly diagnosed Graves' disease. On average, persistent Graves' disease patients in the clinical cohort had been on antithyroid drugs for about 9.3 years.

Libraries came from multiplex PCR. Instrument used: Illumina HiSeq 4000. To build TCR beta libraries, CDR3 regions were amplified by Arm-PCR using iRepertoire HTBI primers. Before sequencing, the PCR products underwent gel purification. Processing in the source paper ran as follows. Gene usage analysis of CDR3 amino acid clonotypes used the approximately 62 TRBV and about 15 TRBJ segments found across samples. COPE and FqMerger were used to merge filtered high-quality paired reads into contigs. BLAST was used to align contigs to the IMGT TRBV, TRBD and TRBJ reference genes, and CDR3 was defined following IMGT. Clonotypes above 0.1% frequency were classified as highly expanded clones. Shannon entropy served as the measure of repertoire diversity, while the Gini coefficient captured V-J evenness. A clonotype found in more than one individual was treated as public. Using fastp at Q25 and MiXCR, TCRdb reprocessed the public reads and kept productive beta chains. Every distinct CDR3 protein forms one entry, paired with its most common genes and DNA. The V and J calls and clone size come from TCRdb's table, not from the authors' own analysis. The sample data list roughly 700,000 distinct CDR3 sequences, and 25% to 30% of these were observed just once. The ten top clones hold around 42% of the sample.

The meaning of the sample's time point label: persistent/refractory GD, antithyroid drugs over 5 years with positive TRAb. RNA was extracted from PBMCs in TRIzol for both TCR sequencing and RNA sequencing. Graves' disease was diagnosed according to American Thyroid Association guidelines. Patients were recruited from an endocrinology department in Xi'an, China. Each patient gave approximately 9.7 milliliters of peripheral blood, collected in an EDTA anticoagulant tube. Ficoll Paque Plus density gradient separation was used to isolate PBMCs, and no further T cell sorting was done. An Agilent 2100 Bioanalyzer and agarose gel were used to check RNA quality, while a NanoDrop 2000 measured RNA concentration. Overall study results and their limits: Only peripheral blood was studied, because thyroid tissue, the primary lesion, was inaccessible. A larger number of public clonotypes was shared among persistent patients (around 2,500) than among newly diagnosed patients (roughly 970). TRBV28, TRBJ1-2 and TRBJ2-5 were preferentially used in persistent disease, while TRBV20-1 and TRBJ2-1 were favored in newly diagnosed disease. Persistent Graves' disease patients showed lower TCR Shannon entropy and fewer highly expanded clones than newly diagnosed patients, suggesting clonal expansion. Sequencing and analysis were restricted to the TCR beta chain. As a limitation, the authors acknowledged that the small sample size may reduce accuracy.

The chain couples TRBV7-9 to TRBJ1-2; no D gene call is confident. Sequencing used peripheral blood mononuclear cells (PBMCs), obtained when the disease was refractory, from a patient treated with antithyroid drugs. This clonotype was sampled from a female donor with Graves disease. Here is the DNA: TGTGCCAGCAGCCTCTCAGCCCAATCAAGGTCAGGTTTGGGCTATGGCTACACCTTC. Its product reads: CASSLSAQSRSGLGYGYTF.